One sample yielded the 27 T cell receptor beta chains listed below, sequenced in a study of T cell changes during pregnancy in multiple sclerosis (dated by TCRdb to between 2018 and 2020). Receptor amplification or capture employed the immunoSEQ multiplex PCR assay. The table comes from immuneACCESS by way of TCRdb, which keeps in-frame sequences with V and J called. Part of the clones is missing from these tables; in studies checked, under half for an unresolved V gene and the rest for unknown reasons. Counted in this sample were 60,000 or so clones; roughly nine tenths of them appeared once. Almost 0.5% of the sample comes from the top ten. The sequencing used CD4+ T cells from peripheral blood mononuclear cells, collected after pregnancy. The receptors were sampled from a female donor in good health, enrolled as a control in a pregnancy study.

The chain joins TRBV9 to TRBJ1-5; D not resolved. Germline values: CDR1 SGDLS, CDR2 YYNGEE. V lost 0 bases, J lost 4 bases, and 8 bases lay in between. This CDR3 is built from 14 residues. The CDR3 loop is CASSVGNSNQPQHF. CDR3 bases: TGTGCCAGCAGCGTAGGCAACAGTAATCAGCCCCAGCATTTT. The complete variable domain, with remaining parts taken from reference TRBV9 and TRBJ1-5, reads DSGVTQTPKHLITATGQRVTLRCSPRSGDLSVYWYQQSLDQGLQFLIQYYNGEERAKGNILERFSAQQFPDLHSELNLSSLELGDSALYFCASSVGNSNQPQHFGDGTRLSIL.

The sample holds one count of this clone. The CDR3 coding sequence is TGTGCCAGCAGCTTGACAGGGGGAGGAAGGGCAGATACGCAGTATTTT. This encodes CASSLTGGGRADTQYF. The rearrangement uses TRBV5-6 and TRBJ2-3; 8 bases agree with TRBD1. This CDR3 spans 16 amino acids. Germline values: CDR1 SGHDT, CDR2 YYEEEE. The V and J ends lost 1 base and 4 bases, in that order; junction bases with no gene match: 8. Based on the CDR3 plus reference TRBV5-6 and TRBJ2-3, the full variable domain is DAGVTQSPTHLIKTRGQQVTLRCSPKSGHDTVSWYQQALGQGPQFIFQYYEEEERQRGNFPDRFSGHQFPNYSSELNVNALLLGDSALYLCASSLTGGGRADTQYFGPGTRLTVL.

The chain uses TRBV7-2 and TRBJ2-1, with a weak D call TRBD2 (7 bases). This CDR3 has 14 residues. Germline values: CDR1 SGHTA, CDR2 FQGNSA. V was clipped by 5 bases and J by 8 bases, with 16 bases between them. CDR3: CASSQTGGGDEQFF. In DNA form, the CDR3 reads TGTGCCAGCAGCCAGACGGGGGGCGGGGATGAGCAGTTCTTC. The full variable domain, completed using reference TRBV7-2 and TRBJ2-1, is GAGVSQSPSNKVTEKGKDVELRCDPISGHTALYWYRQSLGQGLEFLIYFQGNSAPDKSGLPSDRFSAERTGGSVSTLTIQRTQQEDSAVYLCASSQTGGGDEQFFGPGTRLTVL.

This clone came up many times. The genes are TRBV5-6 and TRBJ1-1; 9 bases agree with TRBD1. Unmatched junction bases numbered 8, after V lost 5 bases and J lost 0 bases. The germline CDR1 and CDR2 sequences are SGHDT and YYEEEE. The CDR3 contains 16 residues. CDR3 protein: CASSSPGQGMNTEAFF. CDR3 DNA sequence: TGTGCCAGCAGTTCCCCGGGACAGGGAATGAACACTGAAGCTTTCTTT.

The V and J genes are TRBV4-2 and TRBJ2-3; 14 bases are a match to TRBD2. CDR1 and CDR2 from the germline V gene are LGHNA and YNFKEQ. This CDR3 contains 22 residues. V shed 3 bases, J shed 0 bases, and the junction held 17 bases outside the gene matches. Written as DNA, the CDR3 is TGTGCCAGCAGCCACCTGCCCAGGACTAGCGGGGGGTCCTCACGTAGCACAGATACGCAGTATTTT. Its translation: CASSHLPRTSGGSSRSTDTQYF.

This clone was detected only once. The chain carries TRBV19 and TRBJ1-5; D ambiguous. Trimming took off 4 bases at V and 7 bases at J, with 11 bases between the two ends. Germline V gene data show CDR1 as LNHDA and CDR2 as SQIVND (reference sequence). There are 13 residues in the CDR3. The CDR3 region is CASSSLGPQPQHF. The CDR3 bases are TGTGCCAGTAGTAGTCTAGGCCCACAGCCCCAGCATTTT.

The V call is TRBV4-1, the J call TRBJ1-2; D unclear. This CDR3 is 12 amino acids long. CDR1 and CDR2 (germline): MGHRA, YSYEKL. Trimming left V 1 base short and J 4 bases short, with 4 bases between. CDR3 bases: TGCGCCAGCAGCCAAGTACTCTATGGCTACACCTTC. This sequence encodes CASSQVLYGYTF.

V usage is TRBV4-2 and J usage is TRBJ1-2; 10 nucleotides match TRBD1. Trimming cost V 0 bases and J 4 bases; bases outside gene matches: 8. Germline V lookup: CDR1 LGHNA, CDR2 YNFKEQ. The CDR3 spans 17 residues. CDR3 sequence (DNA): TGTGCCAGCAGCCAAGAGGGGGACAGGGGAGTCCTCTATGGCTACACCTTC. Protein: CASSQEGDRGVLYGYTF.

The CDR3 region is CASSLVRENTEAFF. The CDR3 region has the DNA TGTGCCAGCAGCTTAGTGCGGGAGAACACTGAAGCTTTCTTT. The chain employs TRBV7-2 and TRBJ1-1, with D unresolved. The CDR3 consists of 14 residues. Germline V gives CDR1 SGHTA, CDR2 FQGNSA. V was cut by 1 base and J by 1 base, with 7 bases left in between.

The rearrangement links TRBV19 to TRBJ2-2; no firm D call. The CDR3 runs to 14 residues. Germline assignment: CDR1 LNHDA and CDR2 SQIVND (reference sequence). V was trimmed by 7 bases and J by 0 bases, leaving 9 bases between them. CDR3 sequence (DNA): TGTGCCAGTATGGCCTCCGCGAACACCGGGGAGCTGTTTTTT. Protein sequence: CASMASANTGELFF.

J is TRBJ1-2 and V is TRBV28; 8 bases line up with TRBD1. The CDR3 runs to 15 residues. V was pared by 3 bases and J by 4 bases, with 7 bases of the junction left unmatched. The germline gives CDR1 MDHEN, CDR2 SYDVKM. The CDR3 reads CASSFSYRGVYGYTF. For the CDR3, the DNA is TGTGCCAGCAGTTTCTCGTACAGGGGGGTCTATGGCTACACCTTC.

The chain combines TRBV12-5 with TRBJ2-5, with 7 bases identical to TRBD1. This CDR3 has 18 amino acids. Trimming took 0 bases from V and 3 from J; bases not matched to a gene: 13. Germline lookup yields CDR1 LGHNT and CDR2 FRNRAP. The CDR3 region is CASGLVPSGRGYEETQYF. CDR3 sequence (DNA): TGTGCTAGTGGTTTGGTACCGTCGGGCAGGGGGTACGAAGAGACCCAGTACTTC.

The chain couples TRBV5-4 to TRBJ2-3, with D possibly being TRBD2 (5 bases). The CDR3 contains 12 residues. Germline CDR1 SGHNT, CDR2 YYREEE (reference sequence). Between the trimmed V and J ends, which lost 4 bases and 5 bases, there was a span of 8 bases. DNA for the CDR3: TGTGCCAGCAGCCCCGCGGGAGATACGCAGTATTTT. Translated, it gives CASSPAGDTQYF. The entire variable domain, with the rest obtained from reference TRBV5-4 and TRBJ2-3, is as follows: ETGVTQSPTHLIKTRGQQVTLRCSSQSGHNTVSWYQQALGQGPQFIFQYYREEENGRGNFPPRFSGLQFPNYSSELNVNALELDDSALYLCASSPAGDTQYFGPGTRLTVL.

The rearrangement uses TRBV19 and TRBJ2-1, with 10 nucleotides matching TRBD1. After removal of 3 bases from V and 5 bases from J, the junction contained 1 base not matched to a gene. Germline-derived CDR1 and CDR2 are LNHDA and SQIVND (reference sequence). This CDR3 spans 14 amino acids. The CDR3: CASSIGQGDNEQFF. DNA of the CDR3: TGTGCCAGTAGTATCGGACAGGGGGACAATGAGCAGTTCTTC.

The CDR3 is CASSWAANTEAFF. The CDR3 DNA sequence: TGTGCCAGCAGCTGGGCAGCGAACACTGAAGCTTTCTTT. The chain has TRBV7-2 and TRBJ1-1, with D unclear. The V gene lost 4 bases and the J gene lost 1 base, with 7 bases spanning the gap. CDR3 length equals 13 residues. Looked up from germline, CDR1 is SGHTA and CDR2 is FQGNSA.

The CDR3 region has the DNA TGTGCCAGCAGTGGGGGAGCCGGAGAAAAACTGTTTTTT. Amino acids: CASSGGAGEKLFF. This chain uses TRBV6-4 with TRBJ1-4, with D hard to call. Between the trimmed V and J ends, which lost 4 bases and 8 bases, there was a span of 11 bases. The germline V gene has CDR1 MRHNA and CDR2 SNTAGT. The length of the CDR3 is 13 residues.

The chain has TRBV5-1 and TRBJ2-5; D not certain. V was pared by 0 bases and J by 1 base, with 4 bases between. From germline, CDR1 is SGHRS and CDR2 YFSETQ. This CDR3 region has 13 residues. The CDR3 coding sequence is TGCGCCAGCAGCTTGGCCTCCCAAGAGACCCAGTACTTC. Translation gives CASSLASQETQYF.

The chain is built from TRBV30 and TRBJ1-6; the match to TRBD1 covers 7 bases. Looked up from germline, CDR1 is GTSNPN and CDR2 is SVGIG (reference sequence). The V gene end was trimmed by 3 bases and the J gene end by 9 bases; junction bases not matched to a gene: 8. CDR3 length: 14 amino acids. The CDR3 nucleotides are TGTGCCTGGAGGCTTGGGACAGCAACTTCACCCCTCCACTTT. Protein: CAWRLGTATSPLHF.

J is TRBJ1-1 and V is TRBV2; a weak D match, TRBD1 (6 bases). This CDR3 has 13 amino acids. CDR1 and CDR2 from the germline V gene are SNHLY and FYNNEI. V lost 9 bases and J lost 0, with 11 bases in between. The CDR3 region is CARLRGLNTEAFF. The CDR3 DNA reads as TGTGCCAGACTCAGGGGCTTGAACACTGAAGCTTTCTTT.

This chain joins TRBV6-1 and TRBJ2-3; possible D gene TRBD1, 6 bases. The V gene's germline CDR1 is MNHNS and CDR2 SASEGT. This CDR3 comprises 13 residues. V lost 11 bases, J lost 2 bases, and 14 bases lay in between. The CDR3 here is CASPDRYTDTQYF. The CDR3 region has the DNA TGTGCCTCTCCGGACAGATACACAGATACGCAGTATTTT.

The rearrangement uses TRBV2 and TRBJ1-2, with D perhaps matching TRBD1 (6 bases). CDR1 and CDR2 from the germline V gene are SNHLY and FYNNEI. This CDR3 is 15 amino acids long. Trimming took off 5 bases at V and 8 bases at J, with 21 bases between the two ends. The CDR3 loop reads CASSSTRGTLKGYTF. CDR3 bases: TGTGCCAGCAGTTCCACCCGTGGGACATTGAAGGGCTACACCTTC.

The V call is TRBV7-8, the J call TRBJ2-1, with 12 nucleotides matching TRBD2. This CDR3 has 16 residues. V shed 4 bases, J shed 8 bases, and the junction held 9 bases outside the gene matches. Germline lookup yields CDR1 SGHVS and CDR2 FQNEAQ. The CDR3 DNA sequence: TGTGCCAGCAGCTCCGGACTAGCGGGGATCATGGATGAGCAGTTCTTC. This encodes CASSSGLAGIMDEQFF.

The gene calls are TRBV12-5 and TRBJ2-1; 7 bases fit TRBD2. Germline CDR1 reads LGHNT; CDR2 reads FRNRAP. The CDR3 is made up of 16 amino acids. V lost 2 bases and J lost 7; bases outside the gene matches: 11. The CDR3 nucleotides read TGTGCTAGTGGTTTGAATCCGGGACTGGGGGGGAATGAGCAGTTCTTC. As protein: CASGLNPGLGGNEQFF. Supplemented by reference TRBV12-5 and TRBJ2-1, the full variable domain reads DARVTQTPRHKVTEMGQEVTMRCQPILGHNTVFWYRQTMMQGLELLAYFRNRAPLDDSGMPKDRFSAEMPDATLATLKIQPSEPRDSAVYFCASGLNPGLGGNEQFFGPGTRLTVL.

The chain combines TRBV19 with TRBJ1-1; D ambiguous. CDR1 LNHDA and CDR2 SQIVND come from the germline V gene (reference sequence). Trimming shortened V by 6 bases and J by 0 bases, and 11 bases separated the two germline ends. The length of the CDR3 is 14 residues. This CDR3 is CASRPQSMNTEAFF. The CDR3 nucleotides read TGTGCCAGTAGGCCACAGAGTATGAACACTGAAGCTTTCTTT.

This clone has more than one count but fewer than ten. V and J are TRBV19 and TRBJ2-3, with TRBD2 matching over 10 bases. The V segment lost 6 bases and the J segment 0 bases; nucleotides outside the gene matches: 3. The germline CDR1 and CDR2 sequences are LNHDA and SQIVND (reference sequence). This CDR3 contains 15 residues. CDR3 nucleotide sequence: TGTGCCAGTAGCTCGACTAGCGGGAGCACAGATACGCAGTATTTT. It yields the protein CASSSTSGSTDTQYF. Full variable domain (rest looked up from reference TRBV19 and TRBJ2-3): DGGITQSPKYLFRKEGQNVTLSCEQNLNHDAMYWYRQDPGQGLRLIYYSQIVNDFQKGDIAEGYSVSREKKESFPLTVTSAQKNPTAFYLCASSSTSGSTDTQYFGPGTRLTVL.

This sequence joins TRBV7-2 and TRBJ2-1; D uncertain. CDR3 length equals 16 residues. Germline assignment: CDR1 SGHTA and CDR2 FQGNSA. Trimming pared 5 bases from V and 0 bases from J, leaving 14 bases between. CDR3 sequence reads: CASSPSSSSSYNEQFF. CDR3 DNA: TGTGCCAGCAGCCCATCTAGTTCCAGCTCCTACAATGAGCAGTTCTTC.

The V gene is TRBV30, the J gene TRBJ1-1; tentative D call: TRBD1 (5 bases). V lost 4 bases and J 4 bases, leaving 13 bases between the germline ends. CDR1 GTSNPN and CDR2 SVGIG come from the germline V gene (reference sequence). This CDR3 has 13 residues. The DNA for the CDR3 is TGTGCCTGGACAGGGCTGGTTGGCACTGAAGCTTTCTTT. Translating gives CAWTGLVGTEAFF.